Listed here are 16 T cell receptor beta chains from one sample, sequenced in a study of Tregs in tolerant kidney transplant recipients. The protocol was immunoSEQ multiplex PCR, while the TCRdb copy is restricted to in-frame clones and leaves out a portion. Found here are about 240,000 clones, around 82% of them singletons; the top ten hold 0.64%. Input material: CD4+ T cells from blood. These receptors all stem from a human donor in good health.

This chain uses TRBV4-2 with TRBJ2-1; 9 nucleotides line up with TRBD2. V trimming: 1 base; J trimming: 7 bases; junction bases outside the gene matches: 14. This CDR3 spans 18 amino acids. From germline, CDR1 is LGHNA and CDR2 YNFKEQ. CDR3: CASSQAQESSGSRNEQFF. The DNA for the CDR3 is TGTGCCAGCAGCCAAGCTCAGGAGAGTAGCGGGAGTAGGAATGAGCAGTTCTTC.

V is TRBV6-6 and J is TRBJ2-2; D might be TRBD2 (6 bases). Germline V CDR1 and CDR2: MNHNY, SVGAGI (reference sequence). The CDR3 extends over 15 amino acids. V lost 8 bases, J lost 2 bases, and 15 bases lay in between. The DNA for the CDR3 is TGTGCCAGCCTTTCGCGGGGCCCCAACACCGGGGAGCTGTTTTTT. Protein: CASLSRGPNTGELFF.

The chain is built from TRBV7-2 and TRBJ1-1, with 7 bases aligning to TRBD1. V was clipped by 6 bases and J by 0 bases; unmatched bases: 7. Germline values: CDR1 SGHTA, CDR2 FQGNSA. The CDR3 is 15 residues long. DNA for the CDR3: TGTGCCAGCAGTTTTACTACAGGGGTGAACACTGAAGCTTTCTTT. Its translation: CASSFTTGVNTEAFF.

A remark on this clone: Other DNA sequences in the sample encode the same CDR3. This sequence joins TRBV30 and TRBJ1-2; 10 bases map to TRBD1. V was pared by 2 bases and J by 9 bases, with 6 bases of the junction left unmatched. The CDR3 totals 13 residues. The germline CDR1 and CDR2 sequences are GTSNPN and SVGIG (reference sequence). The CDR3 is CAWSLGQGVSYTF. The CDR3 nucleotides are TGTGCCTGGAGTCTCGGACAGGGGGTCAGCTACACCTTC. The full variable domain, completed using reference TRBV30 and TRBJ1-2, is SQTIHQWPATLVQPVGSPLSLECTVEGTSNPNLYWYRQAAGRGLQLLFYSVGIGQISSEVPQNLSASRPQDRQFILSSKKLLLSDSGFYLCAWSLGQGVSYTFGSGTRLTVV.

The rearrangement links TRBV2 to TRBJ2-1, with 9 bases aligning to TRBD2. Losses at the gene ends were 7 bases for V and 11 bases for J; bases not matched to a gene: 12. Germline CDR1 and CDR2: SNHLY and FYNNEI. The length of the CDR3 is 14 residues. The CDR3, as DNA: TGTGCCAGCACTCTAAGTAGCGGGAGTGAAAAGCAGTTCTTC. It specifies CASTLSSGSEKQFF.

The rearrangement joins TRBV27 to TRBJ1-3; D is uncertain. Germline V gene lookup returns CDR1 MNHEY and CDR2 SMNVEV (reference sequence). The V end lost 3 bases, the J end lost 1 base, and 4 bases lay between the germline ends. The CDR3 is 13 amino acids. The CDR3 is CASSFKSGNTIYF. CDR3 DNA sequence: TGTGCCAGCAGTTTTAAGTCTGGAAACACCATATATTTT.

V is TRBV5-1 and J is TRBJ2-3, with TRBD2 matching 7 bases. The CDR3 runs 14 residues. Germline trimming cut 4 bases from V and 6 bases from J; bases unmatched to any gene: 8. CDR1 is SGHRS and CDR2 is YFSETQ in the germline V gene. The CDR3 spells CASSHSQGGDTQYF. The CDR3 DNA reads TGCGCCAGCAGCCATAGTCAGGGAGGGGATACGCAGTATTTT. The full variable domain, with the rest looked up from reference TRBV5-1 and TRBJ2-3, is KAGVTQTPRYLIKTRGQQVTLSCSPISGHRSVSWYQQTPGQGLQFLFEYFSETQRNKGNFPGRFSGRQFSNSRSEMNVSTLELGDSALYLCASSHSQGGDTQYFGPGTRLTVL.

The rearrangement links TRBV7-9 to TRBJ1-1, with 8 nucleotides matching TRBD1. J gave up 3 bases and V 5 bases, and 2 bases lay outside the gene matches. Looked up from germline, CDR1 is SEHNR and CDR2 is FQNEAQ (reference sequence). There are 13 residues in the CDR3. CDR3 DNA: TGTGCCAGCAGCCTGACAGGGGACACTGAAGCTTTCTTT. It specifies CASSLTGDTEAFF.

This clone was picked up a small number of times. The chain carries TRBV11-2 and TRBJ2-2; tentatively, D is TRBD1 (6 bases). Looked up from germline, CDR1 is SGHAT and CDR2 is FQNNGV. The germline V and J ends were trimmed by 4 bases and 0 bases, with 9 bases remaining between them. The CDR3 contains 15 residues. The CDR3 region has the DNA TGTGCCAGCAGCTCAGGGGCGCCGAACACCGGGGAGCTGTTTTTT. Protein product: CASSSGAPNTGELFF.

This chain links TRBV10-3 with TRBJ2-1; 13 bases map to TRBD2. The CDR3 contains 18 residues. Germline V gives CDR1 ENHRY, CDR2 SYGVKD. Germline trimming cut 0 bases from V and 7 bases from J; bases unmatched to any gene: 9. In DNA, the CDR3 is TGTGCCATCAGTGAGTCGAGACTAGCGGGGGGCCGGGGGAATGAGCAGTTCTTC. Its protein is CAISESRLAGGRGNEQFF.

The V and J genes are TRBV11-2 and TRBJ1-5, with D uncertain. Trimming shortened V by 1 base and J by 5 bases, and 9 bases separated the two germline ends. The germline gives CDR1 SGHAT, CDR2 FQNNGV. This CDR3 is built from 14 residues. CDR3 sequence: CASSLVIGYQPQHF. The CDR3 DNA reads TGTGCCAGCAGCTTAGTAATTGGCTATCAGCCCCAGCATTTT.

V usage is TRBV2 and J usage is TRBJ2-5; D may be TRBD2 (7 bases). The ends were cut back, 6 bases at V and 3 bases at J, with 20 bases in the middle. The CDR3 runs to 16 residues. Germline assignment: CDR1 SNHLY and CDR2 FYNNEI. The CDR3 DNA is TGTGCCAGCAGGAGGAACATGTGGGGGGGCGAAGAGACCCAGTACTTC. Translating gives CASRRNMWGGEETQYF.

V usage is TRBV7-3 and J usage is TRBJ1-6; D gene uncertain. V was trimmed by 2 bases and J by 6 bases, leaving 8 bases between them. Germline lookup yields CDR1 SGHTA and CDR2 FQGTGA. The CDR3 totals 14 residues. Here the CDR3 reads CASSLVWPNSPLHF. The CDR3 region has the DNA TGTGCCAGCAGCTTAGTATGGCCTAATTCACCCCTCCACTTT.

The V gene is TRBV30, the J gene TRBJ1-2, with 9 nucleotides matching TRBD1. The CDR3 has 16 amino acids. Germline CDR1 and CDR2: GTSNPN and SVGIG (reference sequence). The J segment lost 2 bases and the V segment lost 3 bases, leaving 10 bases of the junction unmatched. The CDR3: CAWRRDRAYPNYGYTF. The CDR3 bases are TGTGCCTGGAGACGGGACAGGGCTTACCCAAACTATGGCTACACCTTC.

The rearrangement links TRBV29-1 to TRBJ2-7; the D is unclear. Germline CDR1 and CDR2: SQVTM and ANQGSEA. This CDR3 is built from 13 residues. Trimming took 2 bases from V and 4 from J, leaving 12 bases between them. The CDR3 region is CSVENEAAYEQYF. Here the CDR3 DNA reads TGCAGCGTTGAAAATGAGGCGGCGTACGAGCAGTACTTC.

This clone was observed a single time. The chain combines TRBV5-1 with TRBJ2-5; 9 bases agree with TRBD2. The CDR3 is 16 residues long. V lost 2 bases to trimming and J lost 0 bases; unmatched junction nucleotides: 5. Germline V lookup: CDR1 SGHRS, CDR2 YFSETQ. CDR3 nucleotide sequence: TGCGCCAGCAGCTTTCGGATAGCGGGGGACCAAGAGACCCAGTACTTC. It is translated as CASSFRIAGDQETQYF.